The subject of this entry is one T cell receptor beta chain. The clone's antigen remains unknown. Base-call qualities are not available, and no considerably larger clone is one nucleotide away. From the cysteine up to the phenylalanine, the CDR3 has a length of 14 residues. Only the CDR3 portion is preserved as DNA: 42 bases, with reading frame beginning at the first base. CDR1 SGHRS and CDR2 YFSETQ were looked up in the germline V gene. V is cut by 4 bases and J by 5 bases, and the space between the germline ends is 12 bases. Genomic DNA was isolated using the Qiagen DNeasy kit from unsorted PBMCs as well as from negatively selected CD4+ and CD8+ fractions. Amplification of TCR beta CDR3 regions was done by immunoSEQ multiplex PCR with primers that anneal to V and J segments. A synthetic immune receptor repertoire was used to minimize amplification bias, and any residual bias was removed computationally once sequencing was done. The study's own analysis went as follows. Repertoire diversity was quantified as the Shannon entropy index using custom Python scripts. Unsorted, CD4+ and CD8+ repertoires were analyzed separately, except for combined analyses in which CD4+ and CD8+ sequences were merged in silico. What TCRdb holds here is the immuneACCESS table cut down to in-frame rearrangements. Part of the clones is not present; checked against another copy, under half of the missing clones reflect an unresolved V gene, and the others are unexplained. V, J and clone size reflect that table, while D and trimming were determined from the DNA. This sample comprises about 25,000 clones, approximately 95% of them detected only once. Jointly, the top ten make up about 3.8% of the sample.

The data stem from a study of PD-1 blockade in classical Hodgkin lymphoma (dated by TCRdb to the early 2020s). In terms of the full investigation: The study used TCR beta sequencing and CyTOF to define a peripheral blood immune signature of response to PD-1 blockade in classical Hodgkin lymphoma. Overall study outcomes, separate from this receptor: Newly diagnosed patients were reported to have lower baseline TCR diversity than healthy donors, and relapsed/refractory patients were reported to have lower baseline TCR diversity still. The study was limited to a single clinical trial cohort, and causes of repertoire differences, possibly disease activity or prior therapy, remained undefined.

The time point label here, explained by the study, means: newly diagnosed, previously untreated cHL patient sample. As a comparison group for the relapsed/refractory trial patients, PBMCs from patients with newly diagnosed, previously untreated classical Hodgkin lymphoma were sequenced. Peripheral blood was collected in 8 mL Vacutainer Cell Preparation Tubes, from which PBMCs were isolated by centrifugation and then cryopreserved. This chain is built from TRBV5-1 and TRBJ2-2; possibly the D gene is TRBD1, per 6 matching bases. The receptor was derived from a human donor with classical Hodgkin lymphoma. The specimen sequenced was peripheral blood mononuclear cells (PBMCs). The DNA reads TGCGCCAGCAGCCTAGGACAGATTACCGGGGAGCTGTTTTTT. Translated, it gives CASSLGQITGELFF.